The 10 T cell receptor beta chains in this list originate from one sample, sequenced in a study of Ad26.COV2.S vaccination and SARS-CoV-2 variants. As for treatment: around 19 received Ad26.COV2.S at low or high dose, single or two shots; roughly five received placebo; per-sample allocation not given. Sampling took place 63 days after the first vaccine or placebo injection. The method was immunoSEQ multiplex PCR; TCRdb's version includes in-frame clones alone and lacks a portion of them. This table holds hundreds of thousands of clones, about 93% found once. The sequenced sample was peripheral blood, obtained in a trial of Ad26.COV2.S vaccine versus placebo. These receptors were obtained from a person aged 18 to 65 who received the Ad26.COV2.S COVID-19 vaccine or a placebo.

The chain employs TRBV11-2 and TRBJ1-4, with a weak D call TRBD1 (5 bases). CDR1 and CDR2 from the germline V gene are SGHAT and FQNNGV. There are 15 residues in the CDR3. Trimming cost V 3 bases and J 3 bases, with 11 bases left between them. The CDR3 region is CASSLGGSANEKLFF. CDR3 DNA: TGTGCCAGCAGCTTGGGGGGTAGTGCTAATGAAAAACTGTTTTTT.

This clone was detected a few times. The V call is TRBV6-5, the J call TRBJ1-1; no firm D call. Germline V gene lookup returns CDR1 MNHEY and CDR2 SVGAGI. The V and J ends lost 2 bases and 0 bases respectively, with 10 bases between them. The CDR3 runs 15 residues. CDR3 in amino acids: CASSYGELMNTEAFF. In DNA, the CDR3 is TGTGCCAGCAGTTACGGGGAATTAATGAACACTGAAGCTTTCTTT.

The J gene is TRBJ2-1, the V gene TRBV19, with no clear D. Germline values: CDR1 LNHDA, CDR2 SQIVND (reference sequence). The CDR3 spans 12 residues. The V end lost 5 bases, the J end lost 2 bases, and 4 bases lay between the germline ends. CDR3 sequence: CASSATYNEQFF. Here the CDR3 DNA reads TGTGCCAGTAGTGCGACCTACAATGAGCAGTTCTTC.

V gene TRBV28 combines with J gene TRBJ2-2; D unclear. Trimming cost V 2 bases and J 4 bases, with 5 bases left between them. CDR1 and CDR2 (germline): MDHEN, SYDVKM. The CDR3 extends over 13 amino acids. The CDR3 reads CASSLPPTGELFF. The CDR3 DNA is TGTGCCAGCAGTTTACCCCCCACCGGGGAGCTGTTTTTT.

The rearrangement uses TRBV7-2 and TRBJ1-5; D is possibly TRBD1 (5 bases). With 5 bases removed from V and 1 base from J, the gap between germline ends came to 15 bases. CDR3 length equals 16 residues. Germline V gene data show CDR1 as SGHTA and CDR2 as FQGNSA. CDR3 DNA sequence: TGTGCCAGCAGCCCGAATCAGGGAGGAAGCAATCAGCCCCAGCATTTT. This encodes CASSPNQGGSNQPQHF.

The gene calls are TRBV27 and TRBJ2-1; maybe TRBD1 (6 bases). V was pared by 0 bases and J by 9 bases, with 21 bases between. CDR1 and CDR2 from the germline V gene are MNHEY and SMNVEV (reference sequence). The CDR3 contains 17 residues. The CDR3 DNA reads TGTGCCAGCAGTTTATCCTTTCAGACAGGTTCGTATCTTGAGCAGTTCTTC. Its translation is CASSLSFQTGSYLEQFF.

This rearrangement joins TRBV10-3 to TRBJ1-2; no clear D gene. The CDR3 spans 13 residues. Germline CDR1 ENHRY, CDR2 SYGVKD. V gave up 11 bases and J gave up 1 base, with 14 bases separating them. This CDR3 reads CAVQRAINYGYTF. CDR3 nucleotide sequence: TGTGCCGTCCAGAGAGCTATTAACTATGGCTACACCTTC.

This chain connects TRBV28 to TRBJ1-4, with 8 bases lining up with TRBD1. The CDR3 spans 13 residues. The ends lost 10 bases at V and 13 bases at J; junction bases unmatched: 14. CDR1 and CDR2 from the germline V gene are MDHEN and SYDVKM. This CDR3 reads CATQGQDLRGLFF. CDR3 DNA: TGTGCCACACAGGGACAGGACCTCAGAGGACTGTTTTTT.

Note on this clone: Other DNA sequences from this sample encode an identical CDR3 as well. The gene calls are TRBV18 and TRBJ2-7; D uncertain. The length of the CDR3 is 14 residues. Germline CDR1 KGHSH, CDR2 LQKENI. The V gene lost 2 bases and the J gene lost 5 bases, with 13 bases spanning the gap. CDR3 coding DNA: TGTGCCAGCTCACCAACTTCGGGTTCCCACGAGCAGTACTTC. This encodes CASSPTSGSHEQYF.

The chain joins TRBV6-9 to TRBJ2-1; 7 bases are a match to TRBD2. This CDR3 has 13 amino acids. V was clipped by 6 bases and J by 7 bases; unmatched bases: 6. From germline, CDR1 is MNHGY and CDR2 SVAAGI. The CDR3 nucleotides read TGTGCCAGCAGAGGGGAGGGCGGTAATGAGCAGTTCTTC. Translation: CASRGEGGNEQFF.